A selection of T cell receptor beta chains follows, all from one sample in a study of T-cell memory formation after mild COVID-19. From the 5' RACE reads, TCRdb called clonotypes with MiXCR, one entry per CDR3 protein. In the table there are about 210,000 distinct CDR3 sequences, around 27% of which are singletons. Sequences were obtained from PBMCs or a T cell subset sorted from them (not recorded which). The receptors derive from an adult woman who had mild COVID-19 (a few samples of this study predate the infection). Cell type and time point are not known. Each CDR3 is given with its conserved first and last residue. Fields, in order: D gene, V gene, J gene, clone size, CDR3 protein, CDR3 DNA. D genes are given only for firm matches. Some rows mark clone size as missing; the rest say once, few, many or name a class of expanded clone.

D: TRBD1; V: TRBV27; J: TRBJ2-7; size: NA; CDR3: CASRVPGQGKQYF; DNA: TGTGCCAGCAGGGTCCCGGGACAGGGTAAACAGTACTTC
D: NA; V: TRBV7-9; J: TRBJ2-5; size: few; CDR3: CASSFGGNPQETQYF; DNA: TGTGCCAGCAGCTTCGGCGGAAACCCTCAAGAGACCCAGTACTTC
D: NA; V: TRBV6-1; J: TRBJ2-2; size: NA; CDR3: CASSEDLGHPDRELFF; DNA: TGTGCCAGCAGTGAAGATTTGGGACACCCCGACCGGGAGCTGTTTTTT
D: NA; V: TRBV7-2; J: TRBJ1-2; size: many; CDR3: CASSVEGNYGYTF; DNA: TGTGCCAGCAGTGTCGAGGGTAACTATGGCTACACCTTC
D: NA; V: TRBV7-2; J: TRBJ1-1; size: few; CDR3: CASSFPGQRVNTEAFF; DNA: TGTGCCAGCAGCTTCCCGGGACAAAGGGTGAACACTGAAGCTTTCTTT
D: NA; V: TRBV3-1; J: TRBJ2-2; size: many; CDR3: CASSTGTENTGELFF; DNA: TGTGCCAGCAGCACCGGGACGGAGAACACCGGGGAGCTGTTTTTT
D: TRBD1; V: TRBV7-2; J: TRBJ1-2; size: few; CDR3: CASSPRTGEDYGYTF; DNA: TGTGCCAGCAGCCCACGGACAGGGGAGGACTATGGCTACACCTTC
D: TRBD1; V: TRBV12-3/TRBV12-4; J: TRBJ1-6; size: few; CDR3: CASSRTGGGSPLHF; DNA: TGTGCCAGCAGTCGGACAGGGGGCGGTTCACCCCTCCACTTT
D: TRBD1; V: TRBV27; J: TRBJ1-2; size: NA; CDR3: CASSFGDRAPNGYTF; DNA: TGTGCCAGCAGTTTCGGGGACAGGGCTCCGAATGGCTACACCTTC
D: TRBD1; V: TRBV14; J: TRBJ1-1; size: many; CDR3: CASSQGQGAWSTEAFF; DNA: TGTGCCAGCAGCCAAGGACAGGGGGCTTGGAGCACTGAAGCTTTCTTT
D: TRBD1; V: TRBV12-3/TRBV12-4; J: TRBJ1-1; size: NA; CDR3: CASRGGEKNTEAFF; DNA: TGTGCCAGCAGAGGGGGCGAAAAGAACACTGAAGCTTTCTTT
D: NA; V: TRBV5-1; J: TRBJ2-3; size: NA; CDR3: CASSPESRESPDTQYF; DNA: TGCGCCAGCAGCCCCGAAAGCCGGGAGTCACCAGATACGCAGTATTTT
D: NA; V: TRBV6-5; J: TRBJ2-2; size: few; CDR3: CASSWTSGELFF; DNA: TGTGCCAGCAGCTGGACCTCCGGGGAGCTGTTTTTT
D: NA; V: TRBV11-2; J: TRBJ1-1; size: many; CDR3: CASSLRAGPNTEAFF; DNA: TGTGCCAGCAGCTTACGGGCAGGGCCGAACACTGAAGCTTTCTTT
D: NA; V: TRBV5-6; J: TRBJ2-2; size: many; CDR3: CASSLEGRRELFF; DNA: TGTGCCAGCAGCTTGGAGGGACGGAGGGAGCTGTTTTTT
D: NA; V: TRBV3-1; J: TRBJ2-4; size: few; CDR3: CASSQASSNRGNIQYF; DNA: TGTGCCAGCAGCCAAGCGTCCTCCAACCGGGGAAACATTCAGTACTTC
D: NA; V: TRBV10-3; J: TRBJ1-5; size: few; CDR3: CAISELGRDQPQHF; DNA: TGTGCCATCAGTGAGTTGGGGCGCGATCAGCCCCAGCATTTT
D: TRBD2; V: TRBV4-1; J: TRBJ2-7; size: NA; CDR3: CASSQVPSGRAYEQYF; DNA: TGCGCCAGCAGCCAAGTGCCCAGCGGGAGGGCCTACGAGCAGTACTTC
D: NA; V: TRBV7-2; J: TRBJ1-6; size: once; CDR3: CASSGGPGRNSPLHF; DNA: TGTGCCAGCAGCGGGGGACCGGGCCGTAATTCACCCCTCCACTTT
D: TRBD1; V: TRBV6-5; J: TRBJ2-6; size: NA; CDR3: CASTKTGILTSGANVLTF; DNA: TGTGCCAGCACCAAGACAGGGATCTTAACCTCTGGGGCCAACGTCCTGACTTTC
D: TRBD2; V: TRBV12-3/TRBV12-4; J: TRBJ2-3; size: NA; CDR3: CASSLRAGGPADTQYF; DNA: TGTGCCAGCAGTTTAAGGGCGGGGGGGCCCGCAGATACGCAGTATTTT
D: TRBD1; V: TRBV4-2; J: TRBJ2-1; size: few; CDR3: CASSPWTGPINEQFF; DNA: TGTGCCAGCAGCCCATGGACAGGTCCCATCAATGAGCAGTTCTTC
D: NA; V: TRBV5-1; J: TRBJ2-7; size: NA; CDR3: CASSLEQSYEQYF; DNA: TGCGCCAGCAGCTTGGAACAGTCCTACGAGCAGTACTTC
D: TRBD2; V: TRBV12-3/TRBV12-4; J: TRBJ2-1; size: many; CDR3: CASSLDLGEGFF; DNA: TGTGCCAGCAGTCTAGACCTAGGGGAGGGATTCTTC
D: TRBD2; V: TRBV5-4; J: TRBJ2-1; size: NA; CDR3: CASSFAGAKDNEQFF; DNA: TGTGCCAGCAGCTTTGCGGGAGCTAAAGACAATGAGCAGTTCTTC
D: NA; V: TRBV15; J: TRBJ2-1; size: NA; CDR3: CATSSSLSGSGGEQFF; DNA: TGTGCCACCAGCAGTTCTCTCTCCGGCAGCGGTGGGGAGCAGTTCTTC
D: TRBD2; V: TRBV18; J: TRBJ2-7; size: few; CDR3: CASSPGLERGYEQYF; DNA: TGTGCCAGCTCACCGGGACTAGAGAGAGGTTACGAGCAGTACTTC
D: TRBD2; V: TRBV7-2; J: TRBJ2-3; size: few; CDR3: CASSSTGVAGADTQYF; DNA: TGTGCCAGCAGCTCAACCGGGGTAGCGGGAGCCGATACGCAGTATTTT
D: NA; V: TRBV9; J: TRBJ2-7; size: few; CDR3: CASSSPLGKSHEQYF; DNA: TGTGCCAGCAGCAGCCCATTGGGTAAAAGCCACGAGCAGTACTTC
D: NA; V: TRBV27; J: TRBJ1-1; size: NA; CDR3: CASSPRGAGTEAFF; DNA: TGTGCCAGCAGCCCCCGAGGGGCTGGCACTGAAGCTTTCTTT
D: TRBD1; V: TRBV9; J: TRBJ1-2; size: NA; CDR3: CASSVAGTDLGYTF; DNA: TGTGCCAGCAGCGTAGCTGGGACAGATCTTGGCTACACCTTC
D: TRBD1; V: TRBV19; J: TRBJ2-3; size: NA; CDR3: CASSPRDRGLEDTQYF; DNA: TGTGCCAGTAGTCCCCGGGACAGGGGGTTGGAGGATACGCAGTATTTT
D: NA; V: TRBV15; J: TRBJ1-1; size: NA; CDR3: CATSSYPQGGNPEAFF; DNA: TGTGCCACCAGCAGCTATCCCCAGGGAGGGAACCCTGAAGCTTTCTTT
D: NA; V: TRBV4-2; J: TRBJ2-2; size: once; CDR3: CASSPEAGKVTGELFF; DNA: TGTGCCAGCAGCCCCGAAGCGGGTAAGGTCACCGGGGAGCTGTTTTTT
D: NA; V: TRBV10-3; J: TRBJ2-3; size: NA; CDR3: CAISEWPNRELSTDTQYF; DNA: TGTGCCATCAGTGAGTGGCCGAACAGGGAGCTTAGCACAGATACGCAGTATTTT
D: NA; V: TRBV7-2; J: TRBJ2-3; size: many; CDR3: CASSPRRGSTDTQYF; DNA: TGTGCCAGCAGCCCCAGGCGGGGTAGCACAGATACGCAGTATTTT
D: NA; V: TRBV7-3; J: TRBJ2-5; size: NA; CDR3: CASSLYPTETQYF; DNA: TGTGCCAGCAGCTTATATCCGACAGAGACCCAGTACTTC
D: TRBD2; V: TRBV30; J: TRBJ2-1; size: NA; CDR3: CAWLAGGSRQFF; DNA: TGTGCCTGGCTAGCGGGAGGGTCGCGGCAGTTCTTC
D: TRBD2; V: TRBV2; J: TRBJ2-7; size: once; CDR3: CASSEASGVLF; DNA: TGTGCCAGCAGTGAGGCTAGCGGGGTACTTTTC
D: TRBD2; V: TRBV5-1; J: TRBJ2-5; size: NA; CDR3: CASSAFGTSGETQYF; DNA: TGCGCCAGCAGCGCCTTCGGGACTAGCGGGGAGACCCAGTACTTC
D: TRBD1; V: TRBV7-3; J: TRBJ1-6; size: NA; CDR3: CASSLGTGSSPLHF; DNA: TGTGCCAGCAGCCTCGGGACAGGGAGTTCACCCCTCCACTTT
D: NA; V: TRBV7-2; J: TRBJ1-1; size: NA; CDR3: CASSLGRILNTEAFF; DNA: TGTGCCAGCAGCTTAGGACGGATATTGAACACTGAAGCTTTCTTT
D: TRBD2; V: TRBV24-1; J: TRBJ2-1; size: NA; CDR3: CATSDPTGTSGGPYNEQFF; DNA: TGTGCCACCAGTGACCCGACAGGAACTAGCGGGGGCCCGTACAATGAGCAGTTCTTC
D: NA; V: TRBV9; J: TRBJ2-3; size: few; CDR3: CASSVPSQGDTQYF; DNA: TGTGCCAGCAGCGTCCCGAGCCAGGGAGATACGCAGTATTTT
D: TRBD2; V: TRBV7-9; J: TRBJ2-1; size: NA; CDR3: CASSHGLAGANEQFF; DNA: TGTGCCAGCAGCCATGGACTAGCGGGAGCCAATGAGCAGTTCTTC
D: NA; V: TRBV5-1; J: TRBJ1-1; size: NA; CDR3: CASRSGNTEAFF; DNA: TGCGCCAGCAGATCAGGGAACACTGAAGCTTTCTTT
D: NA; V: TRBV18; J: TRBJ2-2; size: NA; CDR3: CASSPPHGGTGELFF; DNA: TGTGCCAGCTCACCACCCCACGGAGGCACCGGGGAGCTGTTTTTT